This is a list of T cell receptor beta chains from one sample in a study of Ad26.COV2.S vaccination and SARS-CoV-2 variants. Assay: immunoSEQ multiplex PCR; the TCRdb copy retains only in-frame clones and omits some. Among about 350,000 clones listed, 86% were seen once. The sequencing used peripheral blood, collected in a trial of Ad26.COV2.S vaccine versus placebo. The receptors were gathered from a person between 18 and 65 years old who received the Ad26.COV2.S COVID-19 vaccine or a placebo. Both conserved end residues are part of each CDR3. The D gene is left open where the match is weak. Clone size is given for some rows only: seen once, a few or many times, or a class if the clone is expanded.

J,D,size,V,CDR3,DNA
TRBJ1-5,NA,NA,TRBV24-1,CATSDLRGSLVPQHF,TGTGCCACCAGTGATTTAAGAGGAAGTCTGGTGCCCCAGCATTTT
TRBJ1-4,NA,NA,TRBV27,CASSFRVLEKLFF,TGTGCCAGCAGTTTTAGGGTTCTGGAAAAACTGTTTTTT
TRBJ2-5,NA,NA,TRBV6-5,CASTEGSRGETQYF,TGTGCCAGCACCGAGGGTTCTAGGGGAGAGACCCAGTACTTC
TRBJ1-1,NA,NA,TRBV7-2,CASSLEAGINTEAFF,TGTGCCAGCAGCTTAGAGGCAGGGATAAACACTGAAGCTTTCTTT
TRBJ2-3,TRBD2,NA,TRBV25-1,CASRETSGSTDTQYF,TGTGCCAGCAGGGAGACTAGCGGGAGCACAGATACGCAGTATTTT
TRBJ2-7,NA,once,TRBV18,CASSPRGAGEQYF,TGTGCCAGCTCACCACGGGGGGCGGGAGAGCAGTACTTC
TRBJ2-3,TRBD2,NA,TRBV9,CASSPLAGEGADTQYF,TGTGCCAGCAGCCCCCTAGCGGGAGAGGGCGCAGATACGCAGTATTTT
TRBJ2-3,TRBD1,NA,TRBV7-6,CASSRGQGTDTQYF,TGTGCCAGCAGCCGAGGACAGGGCACAGATACGCAGTATTTT
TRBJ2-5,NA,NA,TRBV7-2,CASSAGETQYF,TGTGCCAGCAGCGCCGGGGAGACCCAGTACTTC
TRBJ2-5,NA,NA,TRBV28,CASAKKETQYF,TGTGCCAGCGCAAAGAAAGAGACCCAGTACTTC
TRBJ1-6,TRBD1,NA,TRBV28,CASSPGQTYNSPLHF,TGTGCCAGCAGTCCGGGACAGACTTATAATTCACCCCTCCACTTT
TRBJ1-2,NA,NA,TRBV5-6,CASSLWGDYGYTF,TGTGCCAGCAGCTTGTGGGGGGACTATGGCTACACCTTC
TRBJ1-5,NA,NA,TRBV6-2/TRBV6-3,CASSYPTGRGGNQPQHF,TGTGCCAGCAGTTACCCAACGGGGCGGGGTGGTAATCAGCCCCAGCATTTT